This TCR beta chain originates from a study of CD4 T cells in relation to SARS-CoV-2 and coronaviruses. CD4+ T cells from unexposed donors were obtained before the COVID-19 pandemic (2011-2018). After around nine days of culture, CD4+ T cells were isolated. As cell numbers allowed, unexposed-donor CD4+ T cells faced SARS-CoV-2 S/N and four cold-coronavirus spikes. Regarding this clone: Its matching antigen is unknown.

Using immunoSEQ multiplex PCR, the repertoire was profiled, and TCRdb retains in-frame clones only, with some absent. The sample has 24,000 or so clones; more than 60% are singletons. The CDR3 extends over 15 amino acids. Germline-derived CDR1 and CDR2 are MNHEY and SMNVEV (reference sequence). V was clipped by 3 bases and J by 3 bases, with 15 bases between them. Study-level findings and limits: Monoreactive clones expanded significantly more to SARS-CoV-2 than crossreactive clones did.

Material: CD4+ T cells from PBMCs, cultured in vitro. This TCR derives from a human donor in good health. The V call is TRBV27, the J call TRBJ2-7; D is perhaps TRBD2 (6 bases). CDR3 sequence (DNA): TGTGCCAGCAGTTTGGGGACTCCGCTTATCTACGAGCAGTACTTC. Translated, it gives CASSLGTPLIYEQYF.